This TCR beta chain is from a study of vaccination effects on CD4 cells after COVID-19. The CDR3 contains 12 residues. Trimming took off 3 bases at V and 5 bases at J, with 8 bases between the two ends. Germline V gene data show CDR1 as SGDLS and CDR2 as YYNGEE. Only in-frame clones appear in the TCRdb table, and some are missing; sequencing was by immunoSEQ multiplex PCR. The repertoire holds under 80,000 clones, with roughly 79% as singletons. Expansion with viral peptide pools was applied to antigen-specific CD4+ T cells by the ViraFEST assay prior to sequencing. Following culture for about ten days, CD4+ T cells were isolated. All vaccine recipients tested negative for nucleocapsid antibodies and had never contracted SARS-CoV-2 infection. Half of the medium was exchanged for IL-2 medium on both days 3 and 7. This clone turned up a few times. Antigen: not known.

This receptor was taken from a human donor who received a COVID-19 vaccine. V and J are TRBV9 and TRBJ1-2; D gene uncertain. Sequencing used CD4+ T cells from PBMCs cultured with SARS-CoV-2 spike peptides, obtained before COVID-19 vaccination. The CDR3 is CASSATAYGYTF. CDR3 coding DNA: TGTGCCAGCAGCGCGACTGCATATGGCTACACCTTC.